This is a list of T cell receptor beta chains from one sample in a study of cytomegalovirus exposure and HLA in healthy donors. Profiled with immunoSEQ multiplex PCR; TCRdb holds only in-frame clones, not every one. Here the sample spans under 200,000 clones, 79% being singletons. The sequenced material came from PBMCs. These receptors came from a woman between 50 and 59 years old in good health and CMV-seronegative. Each CDR3 is given with its conserved first and last residue. The D gene is left open where the match is weak. The listing skips clone size in some rows; elsewhere it reads once, few, many or a size class.

d_call: -; v_call: TRBV7-8; j_call: TRBJ2-5; clone_size: -; cdr3_aa: CASIGGETQYF; cdr3_nt: TGTGCCAGCATTGGAGGGGAGACCCAGTACTTC
d_call: -; v_call: TRBV28; j_call: TRBJ1-5; clone_size: -; cdr3_aa: CASRSDGGVDQPQHF; cdr3_nt: TGTGCCAGCAGATCCGACGGCGGGGTGGACCAGCCCCAGCATTTT
d_call: TRBD1; v_call: TRBV19; j_call: TRBJ1-4; clone_size: -; cdr3_aa: CASSMDQMAGGEKLFF; cdr3_nt: TGTGCCAGTAGTATGGACCAAATGGCAGGGGGGGAAAAACTGTTTTTT
d_call: TRBD1; v_call: TRBV14; j_call: TRBJ1-6; clone_size: -; cdr3_aa: CASSQRTGGFNSPLHF; cdr3_nt: TGTGCCAGCAGCCAAAGGACAGGGGGCTTTAATTCACCCCTCCACTTT
d_call: -; v_call: TRBV5-1; j_call: TRBJ2-7; clone_size: once; cdr3_aa: CASSLTGIEQYF; cdr3_nt: TGCGCCAGCAGCTTAACAGGGATCGAGCAGTACTTC
d_call: TRBD1; v_call: TRBV4-2; j_call: TRBJ2-6; clone_size: -; cdr3_aa: CASLETGSGANVLTF; cdr3_nt: TGTGCCAGCCTCGAGACAGGGTCAGGGGCCAACGTCCTGACTTTC
d_call: -; v_call: TRBV28; j_call: TRBJ2-7; clone_size: -; cdr3_aa: CASSPRDISYEQYF; cdr3_nt: TGTGCCAGCAGTCCCCGGGACATCTCCTACGAGCAGTACTTC
d_call: TRBD2; v_call: TRBV4-3; j_call: TRBJ2-1; clone_size: -; cdr3_aa: CASSQDLRLAGGTPYNEQFF; cdr3_nt: TGCGCCAGCAGCCAAGATCTGAGACTAGCGGGAGGCACACCCTACAATGAGCAGTTCTTC
d_call: TRBD1; v_call: TRBV5-1; j_call: TRBJ1-1; clone_size: -; cdr3_aa: CASSRRPGQLMNTEAFF; cdr3_nt: TGCGCCAGCAGCCGCCGACCGGGACAGCTTATGAACACTGAAGCTTTCTTT
d_call: -; v_call: TRBV7-9; j_call: TRBJ2-7; clone_size: -; cdr3_aa: CASSPKDTPYEQYF; cdr3_nt: TGTGCCAGCAGCCCTAAGGACACCCCTTACGAGCAGTACTTC
d_call: -; v_call: TRBV27; j_call: TRBJ2-7; clone_size: -; cdr3_aa: CASSLTDGYEQYF; cdr3_nt: TGTGCCAGCAGTTTGACAGATGGGTACGAGCAGTACTTC
d_call: TRBD2; v_call: TRBV4-3; j_call: TRBJ2-7; clone_size: -; cdr3_aa: CASSQERGAYEQYF; cdr3_nt: TGCGCCAGCAGCCAGGAGCGGGGAGCCTACGAGCAGTACTTC
d_call: TRBD2; v_call: TRBV28; j_call: TRBJ2-1; clone_size: -; cdr3_aa: CASSLGAGLYNEQFF; cdr3_nt: TGTGCCAGCAGTTTAGGAGCGGGACTCTACAATGAGCAGTTCTTC
d_call: TRBD1; v_call: TRBV25-1; j_call: TRBJ1-2; clone_size: -; cdr3_aa: CASSRTGYGYTF; cdr3_nt: TGTGCCAGCAGCCGGACAGGGTATGGCTACACCTTC
d_call: -; v_call: TRBV7-2; j_call: TRBJ1-5; clone_size: -; cdr3_aa: CASSEQGGQPQHF; cdr3_nt: TGTGCCAGCAGCGAACAGGGCGGACAGCCCCAGCATTTT
d_call: -; v_call: TRBV7-9; j_call: TRBJ2-1; clone_size: -; cdr3_aa: CASSQGGGRSNEQFF; cdr3_nt: TGTGCCAGCAGCCAAGGGGGGGGGCGGAGTAATGAGCAGTTCTTC
d_call: TRBD1; v_call: TRBV28; j_call: TRBJ1-2; clone_size: -; cdr3_aa: CASNRGQGYPSYGYTF; cdr3_nt: TGTGCCAGCAACAGGGGACAGGGGTATCCCTCCTATGGCTACACCTTC
d_call: -; v_call: TRBV2; j_call: TRBJ2-7; clone_size: -; cdr3_aa: CASSPTGYEQYF; cdr3_nt: TGTGCCAGCAGTCCGACAGGCTACGAGCAGTACTTC
d_call: TRBD2; v_call: TRBV27; j_call: TRBJ2-4; clone_size: -; cdr3_aa: CASSSLPGLGAKNIQYF; cdr3_nt: TGTGCCAGCAGTTCTCTTCCGGGACTAGGAGCCAAAAACATTCAGTACTTC
d_call: TRBD1; v_call: TRBV18; j_call: TRBJ2-2; clone_size: once; cdr3_aa: CASSPLPPGQGRGTGELFF; cdr3_nt: TGTGCCAGCTCACCTCTCCCGCCAGGACAGGGTAGAGGGACCGGGGAGCTGTTTTTT
d_call: TRBD1; v_call: TRBV7-2; j_call: TRBJ1-6; clone_size: -; cdr3_aa: CASSFKTGVGSPLHF; cdr3_nt: TGTGCCAGCAGCTTCAAGACAGGGGTTGGTTCACCCCTCCACTTT
d_call: -; v_call: TRBV4-3; j_call: TRBJ1-5; clone_size: once; cdr3_aa: CASSQELSGGQPQHF; cdr3_nt: TGCGCCAGCAGCCAAGAGCTTTCCGGGGGGCAGCCCCAGCATTTT
d_call: -; v_call: TRBV7-2; j_call: TRBJ2-3; clone_size: -; cdr3_aa: CASSTITGATQYF; cdr3_nt: TGTGCCAGCAGCACAATCACCGGAGCTACGCAGTATTTT
d_call: -; v_call: TRBV9; j_call: TRBJ1-5; clone_size: few; cdr3_aa: CASSVAGSNQPQHF; cdr3_nt: TGTGCCAGCAGCGTGGCGGGTAGCAATCAGCCCCAGCATTTT
d_call: -; v_call: TRBV12-1; j_call: TRBJ2-6; clone_size: -; cdr3_aa: CASILAGGSRANVLTF; cdr3_nt: TGTGCCAGCATACTAGCGGGAGGGTCCAGGGCCAACGTCCTGACTTTC
d_call: -; v_call: TRBV6-6; j_call: TRBJ2-7; clone_size: -; cdr3_aa: CASSKGVGEQYF; cdr3_nt: TGTGCCAGCAGCAAGGGGGTAGGCGAGCAGTACTTC
d_call: TRBD2; v_call: TRBV2; j_call: TRBJ2-3; clone_size: -; cdr3_aa: CASISSGISTDTQYF; cdr3_nt: TGTGCCAGCATCTCTAGCGGGATCTCCACAGATACGCAGTATTTT
d_call: TRBD2; v_call: TRBV2; j_call: TRBJ2-3; clone_size: few; cdr3_aa: CASSEMAGTSGSTDTQYF; cdr3_nt: TGTGCCAGCAGTGAAATGGCTGGGACTAGCGGGAGCACAGATACGCAGTATTTT
d_call: -; v_call: TRBV6-1; j_call: TRBJ1-2; clone_size: -; cdr3_aa: CASSEAGNGGYTF; cdr3_nt: TGTGCCAGCAGTGAAGCCGGGAATGGTGGCTACACCTTC
d_call: TRBD1; v_call: TRBV7-2; j_call: TRBJ1-1; clone_size: -; cdr3_aa: CASSPDRGLGTEAFF; cdr3_nt: TGTGCCAGCAGCCCAGACAGGGGGCTTGGCACTGAAGCTTTCTTT
d_call: -; v_call: TRBV2; j_call: TRBJ1-1; clone_size: -; cdr3_aa: CASSEQAGNTEAFF; cdr3_nt: TGTGCCAGCAGTGAACAGGCAGGGAACACTGAAGCTTTCTTT
d_call: -; v_call: TRBV11-2; j_call: TRBJ1-1; clone_size: -; cdr3_aa: CASSFSRDQNTEAFF; cdr3_nt: TGTGCCAGCAGCTTCTCGCGGGACCAGAACACTGAAGCTTTCTTT
d_call: -; v_call: TRBV5-1; j_call: TRBJ2-7; clone_size: -; cdr3_aa: CASSFPRPCVDRNVGTPYEQYF; cdr3_nt: TGCGCCAGCAGCTTCCCCCGTCCGTGTGTAGACAGAAACGTCGGGACACCCTACGAGCAGTACTTC
d_call: TRBD1; v_call: TRBV11-2; j_call: TRBJ1-2; clone_size: -; cdr3_aa: CASRHGTGSGYTF; cdr3_nt: TGTGCCAGCAGACACGGGACAGGCTCTGGCTACACCTTC
d_call: -; v_call: TRBV10-3; j_call: TRBJ2-7; clone_size: -; cdr3_aa: CAISDVAPRGYEQYF; cdr3_nt: TGTGCCATCAGTGACGTAGCTCCCCGGGGTTACGAGCAGTACTTC
d_call: -; v_call: TRBV28; j_call: TRBJ1-3; clone_size: -; cdr3_aa: CASSLVGRVAGNTIYF; cdr3_nt: TGTGCCAGCAGTTTAGTAGGCAGGGTAGCCGGAAACACCATATATTTT
d_call: -; v_call: TRBV7-9; j_call: TRBJ1-4; clone_size: -; cdr3_aa: CASSLGTVNEKLFF; cdr3_nt: TGTGCCAGCAGCTTAGGGACAGTTAATGAAAAACTGTTTTTT
d_call: TRBD2; v_call: TRBV4-1; j_call: TRBJ2-1; clone_size: -; cdr3_aa: CASSQLAVNNEQFF; cdr3_nt: TGCGCCAGCAGCCAGCTAGCGGTGAACAATGAGCAGTTCTTC
d_call: TRBD2; v_call: TRBV4-3; j_call: TRBJ2-1; clone_size: -; cdr3_aa: CASSQDLRTSGISNEQFF; cdr3_nt: TGCGCCAGCAGCCAAGATCTACGGACTAGCGGGATTTCCAATGAGCAGTTCTTC
d_call: -; v_call: TRBV19; j_call: TRBJ1-4; clone_size: -; cdr3_aa: CASKGIGITTNEKLFF; cdr3_nt: TGTGCCAGTAAGGGGATTGGGATTACAACTAATGAAAAACTGTTTTTT
d_call: -; v_call: TRBV19; j_call: TRBJ1-4; clone_size: -; cdr3_aa: CASSASGVTNEKLFF; cdr3_nt: TGTGCCAGTAGTGCATCAGGGGTAACTAATGAAAAACTGTTTTTT
d_call: -; v_call: TRBV7-9; j_call: TRBJ1-6; clone_size: -; cdr3_aa: CASSPVGGLGSPLHF; cdr3_nt: TGTGCCAGCAGCCCCGTCGGGGGGTTGGGGTCACCCCTCCACTTT
d_call: -; v_call: TRBV30; j_call: TRBJ1-5; clone_size: -; cdr3_aa: CAWSSGGYQPQHF; cdr3_nt: TGTGCCTGGAGCTCAGGAGGGTATCAGCCCCAGCATTTT
d_call: -; v_call: TRBV6-5; j_call: TRBJ2-7; clone_size: -; cdr3_aa: CASSYGLSYEQYF; cdr3_nt: TGTGCCAGCAGTTATGGACTATCCTACGAGCAGTACTTC
d_call: -; v_call: TRBV6-6; j_call: TRBJ2-2; clone_size: -; cdr3_aa: CASSDWDIPTGELFF; cdr3_nt: TGTGCCAGCAGTGACTGGGACATCCCCACCGGGGAGCTGTTTTTT
d_call: -; v_call: TRBV6-6; j_call: TRBJ2-5; clone_size: once; cdr3_aa: CASSFTGRQETQYF; cdr3_nt: TGTGCCAGCAGTTTCACGGGGAGGCAAGAGACCCAGTACTTC
d_call: -; v_call: TRBV6-1; j_call: TRBJ1-4; clone_size: -; cdr3_aa: CASSEVADEKLFF; cdr3_nt: TGTGCCAGCAGTGAAGTGGCAGATGAAAAACTGTTTTTT
d_call: TRBD1; v_call: TRBV5-5; j_call: TRBJ1-5; clone_size: -; cdr3_aa: CASSLDGTGLQPQHF; cdr3_nt: TGTGCCAGCAGCTTGGATGGGACAGGGCTCCAGCCCCAGCATTTT
d_call: TRBD1; v_call: TRBV9; j_call: TRBJ2-7; clone_size: -; cdr3_aa: CASSVGGTGDKIYYEQYF; cdr3_nt: TGTGCCAGCAGCGTAGGAGGGACAGGGGACAAAATTTACTACGAGCAGTACTTC
d_call: -; v_call: TRBV28; j_call: TRBJ1-2; clone_size: -; cdr3_aa: CASSPSRGNPGYTF; cdr3_nt: TGTGCCAGCAGCCCCTCAAGAGGGAACCCTGGCTACACCTTC
d_call: TRBD2; v_call: TRBV7-9; j_call: TRBJ2-5; clone_size: -; cdr3_aa: CASSPGLAGPQETQYF; cdr3_nt: TGTGCCAGCAGCCCCGGACTAGCGGGTCCCCAAGAGACCCAGTACTTC
d_call: -; v_call: TRBV7-2; j_call: TRBJ1-5; clone_size: -; cdr3_aa: CASSLAQEQPQHF; cdr3_nt: TGTGCCAGCAGCTTAGCTCAGGAACAGCCCCAGCATTTT
d_call: -; v_call: TRBV7-8; j_call: TRBJ1-2; clone_size: -; cdr3_aa: CASSLIRENGGYTF; cdr3_nt: TGTGCCAGCAGCTTAATCAGGGAAAACGGTGGCTACACCTTC
d_call: -; v_call: TRBV30; j_call: TRBJ2-3; clone_size: once; cdr3_aa: CAWSVGTPTDTQYF; cdr3_nt: TGTGCCTGGAGTGTAGGGACACCCACAGATACGCAGTATTTT
d_call: -; v_call: TRBV29-1; j_call: TRBJ1-2; clone_size: -; cdr3_aa: CSVTGRANYGYTF; cdr3_nt: TGCAGCGTCACAGGGAGAGCTAACTATGGCTACACCTTC